These 22 T cell receptor beta chains were sequenced from one sample in a study of T cell responses to AZD1222 COVID-19 vaccine. Assay used: immunoSEQ multiplex PCR; TCRdb lists only in-frame clones, some missing. The sample records some 96,000 clones, 65% to 85% being singletons. Sequences were derived from peripheral blood, sampled 28 days after the second AZD1222 dose. Receptors were obtained from an adult who received the AZD1222 COVID-19 vaccine.

Only a few counts were recorded for this clone. V gene TRBV7-9 combines with J gene TRBJ1-5, with D maybe TRBD1 (6 bases). There are 14 residues in the CDR3. Trimming removed 6 bases from V and 4 bases from J, with 13 bases in between. Germline loops: CDR1 SEHNR, CDR2 FQNEAQ (reference sequence). CDR3 sequence (DNA): TGTGCCAGCAGTGCGGGGGCCGATAATCAGCCCCAGCATTTT. Residues: CASSAGADNQPQHF.

V gene TRBV19 combines with J gene TRBJ1-3, with a tentative D call TRBD1 (5 bases). Trimming pared 7 bases from V and 0 bases from J, leaving 10 bases between. CDR3 length equals 14 residues. CDR1 LNHDA and CDR2 SQIVND come from the germline V gene (reference sequence). The CDR3 nucleotides read TGTGCCAGTATGTGGGGGAGCTCTGGAAACACCATATATTTT. Translating it yields CASMWGSSGNTIYF.

The chain links TRBV3-1 (or the pseudogene TRBV3-2) to TRBJ1-2; possibly TRBD1 for D (5 bases). The CDR3 sequence is 15 residues long. The germline V gene has CDR1 LGHDT and CDR2 YNNKEL (reference sequence). V was pared by 4 bases and J by 4 bases, with 16 bases between. CDR3 DNA sequence: TGTGCCAGCAGCCCCAACAGAGGGGCGTCCTATGGCTACACCTTC. Protein product: CASSPNRGASYGYTF.

This sequence joins TRBV27 and TRBJ2-7, with 7 bases lining up with TRBD1. This CDR3 comprises 14 residues. Germline CDR1 is MNHEY and CDR2 is SMNVEV (reference sequence). V was pared by 5 bases and J by 4 bases, with 8 bases of the junction left unmatched. CDR3 protein: CASSPTGTTYEQYF. CDR3 sequence (DNA): TGTGCCAGCAGTCCGACAGGGACGACGTACGAGCAGTACTTC.

Here the CDR3 DNA reads TGTGCCAGCAGCCCCTTGGGCCAACGCACAGATACGCAGTATTTT. Residues: CASSPLGQRTDTQYF. The chain carries TRBV11-3 and TRBJ2-3; unclear D gene. Germline V gene data show CDR1 as SGHNT and CDR2 as YENEEA. V was shortened by 5 bases and J by 1 base, with 13 bases between the two germline ends. The CDR3 totals 15 residues.

The chain is built from TRBV10-3 and TRBJ1-2; D unclear. The V end lost 10 bases, the J end lost 4 bases, and 16 bases lay between the germline ends. This CDR3 contains 13 residues. Germline values: CDR1 ENHRY, CDR2 SYGVKD. CDR3 loop: CATIRDLSYGYTF. DNA of the CDR3: TGTGCCACGATAAGAGATCTCAGCTATGGCTACACCTTC.

The rearrangement uses TRBV29-1 and TRBJ1-1; D may be TRBD1 (5 bases). V lost 3 bases, J lost 3 bases, and 17 bases lay in between. The germline V gene encodes CDR1 SQVTM and CDR2 ANQGSEA. CDR3 length: 15 residues. The CDR3 region is CSVDFGWGGDTEAFF. CDR3 nucleotide sequence: TGCAGCGTTGATTTTGGGTGGGGCGGAGACACTGAAGCTTTCTTT.

V usage is TRBV5-6 and J usage is TRBJ1-5; TRBD1 agrees at 9 bases. J was trimmed by 3 bases and V by 5 bases; bases with no gene match: 9. The V gene's germline CDR1 is SGHDT and CDR2 YYEEEE. There are 16 residues in the CDR3. CDR3 nucleotides: TGTGCCAGCAGTCGACAGGGGGGGAGCCCCAATCAGCCCCAGCATTTT. Translation: CASSRQGGSPNQPQHF.

As concerns this clone: A much larger clone sits a single nucleotide away, making a read error possible. The V and J genes are TRBV11-3 and TRBJ1-1; D gene uncertain. The CDR3 totals 13 residues. Germline assignment: CDR1 SGHNT and CDR2 YENEEA. The CDR3 bases are TGTGTCAGCAGCTTGTCATTGGACACTGAAGCTTTCTTT. This sequence encodes CVSSLSLDTEAFF.

This clone was counted a few times. This chain uses TRBV5-4 with TRBJ1-5; D gene unclear. The CDR3 contains 13 residues. V was cut by 1 base and J by 7 bases, with 9 bases left in between. Germline V CDR1 and CDR2: SGHNT, YYREEE (reference sequence). This CDR3 is CASSLQRIQPQHF. The CDR3 nucleotides are TGTGCCAGCAGCTTGCAACGGATCCAGCCCCAGCATTTT.

The chain has TRBV27 and TRBJ2-7, with a possible D match to TRBD2 (5 bases). Germline V gene sequence: CDR1 MNHEY, CDR2 SMNVEV (reference sequence). Trimming took off 3 bases at V and 7 bases at J, with 22 bases between the two ends. The length of the CDR3 is 16 residues. The CDR3 region is CASSFRVAHNPGEQYF. CDR3 nucleotide sequence: TGTGCCAGCAGTTTCCGTGTAGCGCACAACCCGGGAGAGCAGTACTTC.

The J gene is TRBJ2-3, the V gene TRBV5-1, with D tentatively TRBD2 (6 bases). CDR1 and CDR2 from the germline V gene are SGHRS and YFSETQ. The CDR3 is made up of 14 amino acids. Deletions cut 6 bases from V and 6 bases from J, with 17 bases between. The CDR3 region is CASNHGGTADTQYF. In nucleotides, the CDR3 is TGCGCCAGCAACCACGGGGGAACAGCGGATACGCAGTATTTT.

V and J are TRBV10-2 and TRBJ2-5, with D possibly TRBD2 on 6 matching bases. The germline V gene encodes CDR1 WSHSY and CDR2 SAAADI. The CDR3 contains 14 residues. V was clipped by 10 bases and J by 5 bases, with 20 bases between them. CDR3 sequence: CATSFLALGETQYF. DNA of the CDR3: TGCGCCACCTCCTTTCTAGCGTTAGGCGAGACCCAGTACTTC.

The CDR3 coding sequence is TGCGCCAGCAGCTTGACTGGAGCACCCCTCCACTTT. It specifies CASSLTGAPLHF. V usage is TRBV5-1 and J usage is TRBJ1-6; no definite D call. The CDR3 spans 12 residues. The germline gives CDR1 SGHRS, CDR2 YFSETQ. The V gene lost 1 base and the J gene lost 11 bases, with 7 bases spanning the gap.

Only a few counts were recorded for this clone. This chain links TRBV27 with TRBJ1-5; D is ambiguous. Germline assignment: CDR1 MNHEY and CDR2 SMNVEV (reference sequence). The CDR3 covers 15 residues. V was shortened by 5 bases and J by 2 bases, with 13 bases between the two germline ends. In DNA form, the CDR3 reads TGTGCCAGCAGTCTAGGGCTCGGAGGCAATCAGCCCCAGCATTTT. Residues: CASSLGLGGNQPQHF.

This clone is a singleton in its sample. This sequence joins TRBV5-1 and TRBJ2-3; D gene unclear. The V gene lost 0 bases and the J gene lost 13 bases, with 15 bases spanning the gap. Looked up from germline, CDR1 is SGHRS and CDR2 is YFSETQ. There are 13 residues in the CDR3. CDR3 bases: TGCGCCAGCAGCTTGGGATCCGAAAACAGCGAGTATTTT. This sequence encodes CASSLGSENSEYF.

A few counts support this clone. The gene calls are TRBV6-5 and TRBJ1-2; no firm D call. Trimming removed 7 bases at V and 2 bases at J, with 17 bases between. CDR3 length: 15 residues. The V gene's germline CDR1 is MNHEY and CDR2 SVGAGI. The CDR3 DNA sequence: TGTGCCAGCACACCAAGGTATTTACAGAACTATGGCTACACCTTC. It codes for CASTPRYLQNYGYTF.

J is TRBJ2-7 and V is TRBV7-3; 9 nucleotides agree with TRBD1. With V trimmed by 5 bases and J by 7 bases, 9 bases remained unmatched. The length of the CDR3 is 14 residues. Germline assignment: CDR1 SGHTA and CDR2 FQGTGA. Here the CDR3 DNA reads TGTGCCAGCAGCCCGGGAGGACAGGGGTCGGAGCAGTACTTC. Translation: CASSPGGQGSEQYF.

The V call is TRBV6-1, the J call TRBJ2-7; D gene uncertain. The CDR3 is made up of 12 amino acids. Trimming left V 3 bases short and J 13 bases short, with 16 bases between. Germline values: CDR1 MNHNS, CDR2 SASEGT. The chain's CDR3 is CASSESRDFVYF. As DNA, the CDR3 is TGTGCCAGCAGTGAGTCTCGAGACTTCGTTTACTTC.

This clone has a handful of counts. The V gene is TRBV5-4, the J gene TRBJ2-1; 8 bases are a match to TRBD2. The trim removed 2 bases at V and 3 bases at J, leaving 4 bases unmatched. The CDR3 has 15 residues. Germline values: CDR1 SGHNT, CDR2 YYREEE (reference sequence). The CDR3 bases are TGTGCCAGCAGCTTCGGCGGGAGGATCTACAATGAGCAGTTCTTC. Protein sequence: CASSFGGRIYNEQFF. Full variable domain (outside the CDR3, taken from reference TRBV5-4 and TRBJ2-1): ETGVTQSPTHLIKTRGQQVTLRCSSQSGHNTVSWYQQALGQGPQFIFQYYREEENGRGNFPPRFSGLQFPNYSSELNVNALELDDSALYLCASSFGGRIYNEQFFGPGTRLTVL.

The V and J genes are TRBV19 and TRBJ2-7, with 8 bases fitting TRBD1. CDR1 and CDR2 from the germline V gene are LNHDA and SQIVND (reference sequence). With 7 bases clipped from V and 5 bases from J, the junction kept 4 bases outside the gene matches. The CDR3 sequence is 12 residues long. CDR3 protein: CASKDRVNEQYF. In DNA, the CDR3 is TGTGCCAGTAAGGACAGGGTCAACGAGCAGTACTTC.

V and J are TRBV6-1 and TRBJ1-1; TRBD1 is a possible D gene (6 bases). The V gene's germline CDR1 is MNHNS and CDR2 SASEGT. The CDR3 is 14 residues long. Trimming stripped 3 bases from V and 0 bases from J, with 8 bases between. As DNA, the CDR3 is TGTGCCAGCAGTGACCAGGGGCTGAACACTGAAGCTTTCTTT. Translation gives CASSDQGLNTEAFF.